The 24 T cell receptor beta chains presented below share a single source sample, sequenced in a study of T cells in Graves' hyperthyroidism and ophthalmopathy. What was amplified from RNA transcripts were TCR beta CDR3 regions. The HTBI primer set served for first-round RT-PCR of the TCR CDR3. A single record per CDR3 protein comes from TCRdb applying MiXCR to the multiplex PCR reads. The repertoire holds about 360,000 distinct CDR3 sequences, with about 13% as singletons. The sequencing sample was made of blood. Receptors originate from a man under 40 with Graves' hyperthyroidism that later progressed to Graves' ophthalmopathy.

V is TRBV5-1 and J is TRBJ2-1, with TRBD1 as a possible D gene (6 bases). There are 16 residues in the CDR3. Germline V gene lookup returns CDR1 SGHRS and CDR2 YFSETQ. The V end was cut by 2 bases, the J end by 0 bases, with 12 bases between. As DNA, the CDR3 is TGCGCCAGCAGCTTTGCGAGGGGGAGCTCCTACAATGAGCAGTTCTTC. Translating it yields CASSFARGSSYNEQFF. Full variable domain (missing parts from reference TRBV5-1 and TRBJ2-1): KAGVTQTPRYLIKTRGQQVTLSCSPISGHRSVSWYQQTPGQGLQFLFEYFSETQRNKGNFPGRFSGRQFSNSRSEMNVSTLELGDSALYLCASSFARGSSYNEQFFGPGTRLTVL.

This clonotype appeared many times. V usage is TRBV12-3 or TRBV12-4 and J usage is TRBJ1-5, with TRBD1 identical over 8 bases. The V segment lost 5 bases and the J segment 0 bases; nucleotides outside the gene matches: 6. The length of the CDR3 is 16 residues. The CDR3 bases are TGTGCCAGCAGTATTGGGACAGGAAATAGCAATCAGCCCCAGCATTTT. Translation gives CASSIGTGNSNQPQHF.

The table lists this clonotype with many counts. This rearrangement joins TRBV3-1 to TRBJ1-1, with 7 bases identical to TRBD1. Germline assignment: CDR1 LGHDT and CDR2 YNNKEL (reference sequence). V lost 1 base to trimming and J lost 0 bases; unmatched junction nucleotides: 2. The CDR3 is 15 amino acids. The CDR3 DNA reads TGTGCCAGCAGCCAAGCGGGACAGTTGAACACTGAAGCTTTCTTT. It is translated as CASSQAGQLNTEAFF.

This clonotype was seen repeatedly, ten times or more. The chain carries TRBV20-1 and TRBJ2-7, with D perhaps assigned TRBD1 or TRBD2 (5 bases each). Trimming removed 5 bases from V and 5 bases from J, with 19 bases in between. This CDR3 has 14 amino acids. The V gene's germline CDR1 is DFQATT and CDR2 SNEGSKA (reference sequence). CDR3 sequence (DNA): TGCAGTGCTCTCCCCGGGGACCCCAGGGACGAGCAGTACTTC. As protein: CSALPGDPRDEQYF.

This clonotype was seen at least ten times. This chain connects TRBV7-8 to TRBJ2-1; 7 bases are shared with TRBD2. CDR1 is SGHVS, CDR2 FQNEAQ, per germline. This CDR3 is 15 amino acids long. Trimming removed 1 base from V and 7 bases from J; junction bases left unmatched: 7. The CDR3 reads CASSLVSSGGNEQFF. The CDR3 region has the DNA TGTGCCAGCAGCTTAGTGTCTAGCGGCGGGAATGAGCAGTTCTTC.

The table lists this clonotype with a count of one. In nucleotides, the CDR3 is TGTGCCAGCAGCCAAGCGGCTACCGGGAGTCTTGGCTACACCTTC. Residues: CASSQAATGSLGYTF. The chain combines TRBV3-1 with TRBJ1-2; D not certain. CDR1 is LGHDT and CDR2 is YNNKEL in the germline V gene (reference sequence). V shed 1 base and J shed 7 bases, with 16 bases lying between them. This CDR3 has 15 amino acids. Full variable domain (remainder filled in from reference TRBV3-1 and TRBJ1-2): DTAVSQTPKYLVTQMGNDKSIKCEQNLGHDTMYWYKQDSKKFLKIMFSYNNKELIINETVPNRFSPKSPDKAHLNLHINSLELGDSAVYFCASSQAATGSLGYTFGSGTRLTVV.

This clonotype was picked up many times. The V and J genes are TRBV6-5 and TRBJ1-2; TRBD1 matches 8 bases. The V segment lost 0 bases and the J segment 4 bases; nucleotides outside the gene matches: 1. CDR1 is MNHEY, CDR2 SVGAGI, per germline. The CDR3 is 14 amino acids. CDR3 sequence reads: CASSYSTGVYGYTF. The CDR3, as DNA: TGTGCCAGCAGTTACTCGACAGGGGTCTATGGCTACACCTTC.

This clonotype showed up many times. One end of the junction fails to match germline, which may point to a read error. This rearrangement joins TRBV12-3 or TRBV12-4 to TRBJ2-1, with D unclear. This CDR3 comprises 13 residues. The CDR3 loop is CASSLGTYNEQFF. In nucleotides, the CDR3 is TGTGCCAGCAGCTTAGGCACATACAATGAGCAGTTCTTC.

This clonotype has ten or more counts. In DNA, the CDR3 is TGTGCCAGCAGTTTGCGATCTCGCACAGATACGCAGTATTTT. As protein: CASSLRSRTDTQYF. The chain is built from TRBV12-3 or TRBV12-4 and TRBJ2-3; D gene unclear. CDR3 length equals 14 residues. Trimming cost V 3 bases and J 1 base, with 8 bases left between them.

This clonotype occurred a few times. The genes are TRBV4-1 and TRBJ1-6; 7 bases are shared with TRBD1. V dropped 4 bases and J dropped 6; count of bases not matched to a gene: 12. The CDR3 has 17 amino acids. From germline, CDR1 is MGHRA and CDR2 YSYEKL. The DNA for the CDR3 is TGCGCCAGCAGCCTCGGACAGGCCCGGTCCCTTAATTCACCCCTCCACTTT. Its protein is CASSLGQARSLNSPLHF.

This clonotype was recorded many times. The chain is built from TRBV7-6 and TRBJ1-2, with D possibly being TRBD1 (5 bases). The germline V gene has CDR1 SGHVS and CDR2 FNYEAQ. There are 15 residues in the CDR3. The ends were cut back, 3 bases at V and 8 bases at J, with 19 bases in the middle. For the CDR3, the DNA is TGTGCCAGCAGCTTCGGGGGAATAACTATGGAGGGCTACACCTTC. Residues: CASSFGGITMEGYTF.

This clonotype was seen more than once but under ten times. As DNA, the CDR3 is TGTGCCAGCATGCGGGGGCCGGGAGAGCAGTACTTC. Amino acid sequence: CASMRGPGEQYF. The chain has TRBV27 and TRBJ2-7; TRBD2 is a possible D gene (7 bases). CDR1 and CDR2 (germline): MNHEY, SMNVEV (reference sequence). The V end was cut by 7 bases, the J end by 7 bases, with 14 bases between. This CDR3 is 12 amino acids long.

This clonotype showed up many times. The chain recombines TRBV2 with TRBJ1-2; tentatively, D is TRBD1 (5 bases). The CDR3 length is 12 residues. Trimming took off 4 bases at V and 6 bases at J, with 9 bases between the two ends. Germline CDR1 reads SNHLY; CDR2 reads FYNNEI. CDR3 coding DNA: TGTGCCAGCAGTGTTGAGGGGAATGGCTACACCTTC. Protein product: CASSVEGNGYTF.

At least ten counts were recorded for this clonotype. V gene TRBV11-1 combines with J gene TRBJ2-2; D possibly uses TRBD1 or TRBD2 (6 bases each). The CDR3 is 15 amino acids. V dropped 1 base and J dropped 10 bases, with 16 bases sitting between them. The germline CDR1 and CDR2 sequences are SGHAT and FQDESV (reference sequence). The CDR3 DNA reads TGTGCCAGCAGCTTAGGGGGGGCCGTCACTGAGGAGCTGTTTTTT. This encodes CASSLGGAVTEELFF.

This clonotype has a count of ten or more. J is TRBJ2-7 and V is TRBV7-2; 10 bases are shared with TRBD2. J was trimmed by 6 bases and V by 4 bases; bases with no gene match: 9. CDR1 SGHTA and CDR2 FQGNSA come from the germline V gene. The CDR3 totals 15 residues. The CDR3 is CASSSIGLAEIEQYF. The DNA of the CDR3 is TGTGCCAGCAGCTCGATAGGACTAGCGGAAATCGAGCAGTACTTC.

The table lists this clonotype with many counts. The chain couples TRBV6-6 to TRBJ2-1; TRBD1 might be the D (7 bases). CDR1 and CDR2 from the germline V gene are MNHNY and SVGAGI (reference sequence). This CDR3 comprises 15 residues. Between the trimmed V and J ends, which lost 1 base and 2 bases, there was a span of 9 bases. As DNA, the CDR3 is TGTGCCAGCAGTTACTGGAGGGGGCCCTACAATGAGCAGTTCTTC. Translated, it gives CASSYWRGPYNEQFF.

This clonotype was detected many times. CDR3 sequence (DNA): TGCAGTGTCCCGGACAGGCCCTACGAGCAGTACTTC. Protein sequence: CSVPDRPYEQYF. This rearrangement joins TRBV20-1 to TRBJ2-7; 7 bases agree with TRBD1. With 7 bases clipped from V and 2 bases from J, the junction kept 5 bases outside the gene matches. The CDR3 is made up of 12 amino acids. Germline V gene sequence: CDR1 DFQATT, CDR2 SNEGSKA (reference sequence).

The CDR3 bases are TGTGCCAGCAGCCCCTGGCTAGCGGGGAATGAGCAGTTCTTC. Protein product: CASSPWLAGNEQFF. The V gene is TRBV7-8, the J gene TRBJ2-1; 9 bases agree with TRBD2. The ends lost 5 bases at V and 7 bases at J; junction bases unmatched: 6. This CDR3 has 14 residues. Germline assignment: CDR1 SGHVS and CDR2 FQNEAQ.

This clonotype appeared a single time. The chain is built from TRBV4-2 and TRBJ2-5; 9 positions agree with TRBD2. Losses at the gene ends were 0 bases for V and 1 base for J; bases not matched to a gene: 3. This CDR3 spans 16 amino acids. Germline V gene lookup returns CDR1 LGHNA and CDR2 YNFKEQ. The CDR3 nucleotides are TGTGCCAGCAGCCAAGAACGAGCGGGGGGCCAAGAGACCCAGTACTTC. The encoded protein is CASSQERAGGQETQYF.

This clonotype was observed at least ten times. The rearrangement uses TRBV5-5 and TRBJ2-1; the D call may be TRBD1 or TRBD2 (5 bases each). Germline assignment: CDR1 SGHKS and CDR2 YYEKEE (reference sequence). CDR3 length: 15 amino acids. V was pared by 4 bases and J by 2 bases, with 13 bases between. The DNA of the CDR3 is TGTGCCAGCAGCCTCCTCCGGGGCACCTACAATGAGCAGTTCTTC. This encodes CASSLLRGTYNEQFF.

This clonotype has only a few counts. The J gene is TRBJ2-2, the V gene TRBV7-2; a possible D gene is TRBD2 (5 bases). Germline CDR1 is SGHTA and CDR2 is FQGNSA. Trimming took 1 base from V and 7 from J, leaving 13 bases between them. The CDR3 length is 15 residues. The CDR3 DNA follows: TGTGCCAGCAGCTTAGTGACTAAACTCGGCGGGGAGCTGTTTTTT. Its protein is CASSLVTKLGGELFF. The full variable domain, with the rest looked up from reference TRBV7-2 and TRBJ2-2, is GAGVSQSPSNKVTEKGKDVELRCDPISGHTALYWYRQSLGQGLEFLIYFQGNSAPDKSGLPSDRFSAERTGGSVSTLTIQRTQQEDSAVYLCASSLVTKLGGELFFGEGSRLTVL.

The CDR3 region is CASSPLTGYPSYEQYF. In DNA form, the CDR3 reads TGCGCCAGCAGCCCTTTAACAGGGTACCCCTCCTACGAGCAGTACTTC. The genes are TRBV5-1 and TRBJ2-7; tentatively, D is TRBD1 (6 bases). The CDR3 has 16 amino acids. V was pared by 4 bases and J by 0 bases, with 17 bases between. CDR1 and CDR2 from the germline V gene are SGHRS and YFSETQ.

The chain links TRBV7-2 to TRBJ2-2; possibly TRBD2 for D (6 bases). Trimming left V 2 bases short and J 3 bases short, with 13 bases between. The CDR3 consists of 16 residues. Per germline, CDR1 SGHTA and CDR2 FQGNSA. The CDR3 nucleotides are TGTGCCAGCAGCTTAATGGAGGGAATCGACACCGGGGAGCTGTTTTTT. Protein sequence: CASSLMEGIDTGELFF.

This clonotype was counted ten times or more. The gene calls are TRBV12-3 or TRBV12-4 and TRBJ1-2; D is uncertain. The V and J ends lost 5 bases and 2 bases respectively, with 12 bases between them. The CDR3 has 14 residues. CDR3 residues: CASSLYRINYGYTF. In DNA, the CDR3 is TGTGCCAGCAGTCTATATCGGATCAACTATGGCTACACCTTC.